The rows below give T cell receptor beta chains drawn from one sample of a study of T cell responses to AZD1222 COVID-19 vaccine. The protocol was immunoSEQ multiplex PCR, while the TCRdb copy is restricted to in-frame clones and leaves out a portion. The profile shows approximately 89,000 clones, 70% to 90% of them singletons. The sequencing here drew on peripheral blood, taken 28 days after the second AZD1222 dose. These receptors were obtained from an adult who received the AZD1222 COVID-19 vaccine. The CDR3 runs from the conserved cysteine through the conserved F or W. The order of the fields is V gene, D gene, clone size, J gene, CDR3 DNA, CDR3 protein. The D gene is left open where the match is weak. Size tells how often a clone was seen (once, few, many) or the class of an expanded clone, and some rows leave it out.

V: TRBV2; D: TRBD1; size: NA; J: TRBJ1-5; DNA: TGTGCCAGCAGTGAAGACAGGGGCCCTAATCAGCCCCAGCATTTT; CDR3: CASSEDRGPNQPQHF
V: TRBV5-4; D: TRBD1; size: NA; J: TRBJ2-1; DNA: TGTGCCAGCAGCTCGTCTTTGGGGACAGGGGGCATAAATGAGCAGTTCTTC; CDR3: CASSSSLGTGGINEQFF
V: TRBV4-1; D: NA; size: NA; J: TRBJ2-7; DNA: TGCGCCAGCAGCGACCCCCTCGCGCCCAGGGGCCAGTACTTC; CDR3: CASSDPLAPRGQYF
V: TRBV28; D: TRBD2; size: NA; J: TRBJ2-1; DNA: TGTGCCAGCAGATACTCGACCGGGACTAGGGCAGTCTTC; CDR3: CASRYSTGTRAVF
V: TRBV6-5; D: NA; size: few; J: TRBJ1-1; DNA: TGTGCCAGCAGTTCACTCGTGGGAGCGAACACTGAAGCTTTCTTT; CDR3: CASSSLVGANTEAFF
V: TRBV27; D: TRBD1; size: NA; J: TRBJ2-5; DNA: TGTGCCAGCAGTTTCGGACAGGGAGAGACCCAGTACTTC; CDR3: CASSFGQGETQYF
V: TRBV18; D: NA; size: NA; J: TRBJ1-1; DNA: TGTGCCAGCTCACCACCGGTCTTACGGGGCGAAGCTTTCTTT; CDR3: CASSPPVLRGEAFF
V: TRBV5-4; D: TRBD1; size: NA; J: TRBJ1-3; DNA: TGTGCCAGCAGCTTAGGGGGCAATTGGGACACCATATATTTT; CDR3: CASSLGGNWDTIYF
V: TRBV11-2; D: TRBD2; size: NA; J: TRBJ2-1; DNA: TGTGCCAGCAGCCCTGGGGAGGGACGGCGCAATGAGCAGTTCTTC; CDR3: CASSPGEGRRNEQFF
V: TRBV28; D: NA; size: once; J: TRBJ2-1; DNA: TGTGCCAGCAGTTTGGCGGGCGAGCAGTTCTTC; CDR3: CASSLAGEQFF
V: TRBV10-1; D: TRBD1; size: NA; J: TRBJ1-1; DNA: TGCGCCAGCAGTGGGTACGGGACAGGGGGCCTCACTGAAGCTTTCTTT; CDR3: CASSGYGTGGLTEAFF
V: TRBV24-1; D: TRBD1; size: few; J: TRBJ2-5; DNA: TGTGCCACCAGTGATCCCGGGACAGGGGGGGAGACCCAGTACTTC; CDR3: CATSDPGTGGETQYF
V: TRBV7-7; D: TRBD2; size: NA; J: TRBJ2-5; DNA: TGTGCCAGCAGCGTAGGGCGACTGGCGGGGGGGCGGGAGACCCAGTACTTC; CDR3: CASSVGRLAGGRETQYF
V: TRBV18; D: TRBD1; size: NA; J: TRBJ1-2; DNA: TGTGCCAGCTCACCACCGGGAAGGGGGCCCGGCTATGGCTACACCTTC; CDR3: CASSPPGRGPGYGYTF
V: TRBV7-2; D: TRBD1; size: NA; J: TRBJ2-2; DNA: TGTGCCAGCAGCGCGCGGACAGGGAACACCGGGGAGCTGTTTTTT; CDR3: CASSARTGNTGELFF
V: TRBV6-5; D: NA; size: NA; J: TRBJ1-2; DNA: TGTGCCAGCAGCCCGCGGGTTGGTTCCGGCTATGGCTACACCTTC; CDR3: CASSPRVGSGYGYTF
V: TRBV28; D: TRBD1; size: NA; J: TRBJ1-4; DNA: TGTGCCAGCAGGGGGCCGGGACAGGGTTCAAAACTGTTTTTT; CDR3: CASRGPGQGSKLFF
V: TRBV3-1/TRBV3-2; D: NA; size: NA; J: TRBJ2-1; DNA: TGTGCCAGCAGCCTCCGGGGTGAGCAGTTCTTC; CDR3: CASSLRGEQFF
V: TRBV5-1; D: TRBD1; size: NA; J: TRBJ1-2; DNA: TGCGCCAGCAGCGCCGGGACAGGGGGCACGGGAGGCTACACCTTC; CDR3: CASSAGTGGTGGYTF
V: TRBV19; D: TRBD1; size: NA; J: TRBJ2-7; DNA: TGTGCCAGTAGTGTCAGAACAGGGGGTAACGGGTTTTACGAGCAGTACTTC; CDR3: CASSVRTGGNGFYEQYF
V: TRBV7-2; D: NA; size: NA; J: TRBJ1-5; DNA: TGTGCCAGCAGCTTAGGTGGGCTCAATCAGCCCCAGCATTTT; CDR3: CASSLGGLNQPQHF
V: TRBV28; D: NA; size: NA; J: TRBJ2-7; DNA: TGTGCCAGCAGCCCTTGGTCCCCATTCTACGAGCAGTACTTC; CDR3: CASSPWSPFYEQYF
V: TRBV7-9; D: NA; size: NA; J: TRBJ2-1; DNA: TGTGCCAGCAGCCCAGGGGGGGCGAGGAGCTCCTACAATGAGCAGTTCTTC; CDR3: CASSPGGARSSYNEQFF
V: TRBV7-2; D: NA; size: NA; J: TRBJ2-1; DNA: TGTGCCAGCAGCCCCCGGGACTTCCTCAATGAGCAGTTCTTC; CDR3: CASSPRDFLNEQFF
V: TRBV7-2; D: NA; size: NA; J: TRBJ1-2; DNA: TGTGCCAGCAGCTTAGCGCGAGGGGGTGGGTATGGCTACACCTTC; CDR3: CASSLARGGGYGYTF
V: TRBV10-3; D: NA; size: NA; J: TRBJ2-7; DNA: TGTGCCATCACGATAACGAGGGCCTTGGGGCAGTACTTC; CDR3: CAITITRALGQYF
V: TRBV6-4; D: NA; size: NA; J: TRBJ1-2; DNA: TGTGCCAGCAGTGACTCGGGTCGGGACGGCCCCTATGGCTACACCTTC; CDR3: CASSDSGRDGPYGYTF
V: TRBV12-3/TRBV12-4; D: NA; size: NA; J: TRBJ1-3; DNA: TGTGCCGGGGTCGGGGGCAACGGAAACACCATATATTTT; CDR3: CAGVGGNGNTIYF
V: TRBV5-5; D: TRBD2; size: NA; J: TRBJ2-1; DNA: TGTGCCAGCAGCCCCCAGGGAGCGGGGGGGCCGAATGAGCAGTTCTTC; CDR3: CASSPQGAGGPNEQFF
V: TRBV19; D: TRBD1; size: NA; J: TRBJ1-4; DNA: TGTGCCAGTAGCCGGACAGGGGAAGGTGAAAAACTGTTTTTT; CDR3: CASSRTGEGEKLFF
V: TRBV7-9; D: TRBD2; size: NA; J: TRBJ2-1; DNA: TGTGCCAGCAGCTGGGGAGGCGGGGGGGACAATGAGCAGTTCTTC; CDR3: CASSWGGGGDNEQFF
V: TRBV14; D: NA; size: NA; J: TRBJ2-2; DNA: TGTGCCAGCAGCTTAGTCCGACAGACCTACACCGGGGAGCTGTTTTTT; CDR3: CASSLVRQTYTGELFF
V: TRBV24-1; D: TRBD1; size: NA; J: TRBJ1-2; DNA: TGTGCCACCAGTGATTTCTACTCGGGACAGGAGGCATCTAACTATGGCTACACCTTC; CDR3: CATSDFYSGQEASNYGYTF
V: TRBV15; D: TRBD1; size: NA; J: TRBJ2-7; DNA: TGTGCCACCAGCAGAGTCCCGGGACAGGTTCTGTACGAGCAGTACTTC; CDR3: CATSRVPGQVLYEQYF
V: TRBV4-2; D: TRBD2; size: NA; J: TRBJ2-7; DNA: TGTGCCAGCAGTCGGGGGAGCGGGAGCCCCTACGAGCAGTACTTC; CDR3: CASSRGSGSPYEQYF
V: TRBV11-1; D: NA; size: once; J: TRBJ2-2; DNA: TGTGCCAGCAGCTTCTTTGGGGGCACCGGGGAGCTGTTTTTT; CDR3: CASSFFGGTGELFF
V: TRBV11-2; D: TRBD1; size: NA; J: TRBJ2-7; DNA: TGTGCCAGCAGCCCTCTTAGACGAGACAGGGAAAATTACGAGCAGTACTTC; CDR3: CASSPLRRDRENYEQYF
V: TRBV30; D: TRBD2; size: NA; J: TRBJ2-7; DNA: TGTGCCTGGAGTCGAGCGGGGGGGAGAGCCGGAGAGCAGTACTTC; CDR3: CAWSRAGGRAGEQYF
V: TRBV5-1; D: TRBD2; size: few; J: TRBJ2-3; DNA: TGCGCCAGCAGCTCCGGACTAGCGGGAGGAGGTATTACGCAGTATTTT; CDR3: CASSSGLAGGGITQYF
V: TRBV12-1; D: NA; size: NA; J: TRBJ2-1; DNA: TGTGCCAGCAGCTTTGCTCTAGCGGGAGAAGTGGATGAGCAGTTCTTC; CDR3: CASSFALAGEVDEQFF
V: TRBV24-1; D: NA; size: NA; J: TRBJ2-6; DNA: TGTGCCACCAGTCCCGGGGGTGGGGCCAACGTCCTGACTTTC; CDR3: CATSPGGGANVLTF
V: TRBV4-3; D: TRBD2; size: few; J: TRBJ2-1; DNA: TGCGCCAGCAGCCAAAGGCTAGCGGGGAACAATGAGCAGTTCTTC; CDR3: CASSQRLAGNNEQFF
V: TRBV27; D: NA; size: NA; J: TRBJ2-1; DNA: TGTGCCAGCAGTTCCAGGGACCAGGGGTGGACCTACAATGAGCAGTTCTTC; CDR3: CASSSRDQGWTYNEQFF
V: TRBV6-2/TRBV6-3; D: TRBD1; size: NA; J: TRBJ1-4; DNA: TGTGCCAGCAGCCTCCAGGGGGCGGCCAATGAAAAACTGTTTTTT; CDR3: CASSLQGAANEKLFF
V: TRBV7-8; D: NA; size: NA; J: TRBJ1-2; DNA: TGTGCCAGCAGCCCCCGGGGGGGGCATAACTATGGCTACACCTTC; CDR3: CASSPRGGHNYGYTF
V: TRBV25-1; D: NA; size: once; J: TRBJ2-1; DNA: TGTGCCAGCAGTGAGAGTCCTCCGGAGTTCTACAATGAGCAGTTCTTC; CDR3: CASSESPPEFYNEQFF
V: TRBV30; D: NA; size: NA; J: TRBJ1-1; DNA: TGTGCCTGGAGTGCTACAGCGGCCCAGGGAAGGTGGGGGGAAGCTTTCTTT; CDR3: CAWSATAAQGRWGEAFF
V: TRBV6-1; D: NA; size: NA; J: TRBJ1-2; DNA: TGTGCCAGCAGTGATAATTTAGGCGGGAACTATGGCTACACCTTC; CDR3: CASSDNLGGNYGYTF
V: TRBV24-1; D: TRBD2; size: NA; J: TRBJ2-1; DNA: TGTGCCACCAGTGATTTGGGGACTAGCGGCAATGAGCAGTTCTTC; CDR3: CATSDLGTSGNEQFF
V: TRBV12-3/TRBV12-4; D: NA; size: few; J: TRBJ2-3; DNA: TGTGCCAGCACCCTGGGGGTTTCAGATACGCAGTATTTT; CDR3: CASTLGVSDTQYF
V: TRBV7-6; D: NA; size: NA; J: TRBJ2-3; DNA: TGTGCCAGCAGCTTAGGCCTTAGACGGGCCACAGATACGCAGTATTTT; CDR3: CASSLGLRRATDTQYF
V: TRBV28; D: TRBD2; size: NA; J: TRBJ2-1; DNA: TGTGCCAGCAGTCCCCTTCCTTCTACTAGCGGGTCCGACAATGAGCAGTTCTTC; CDR3: CASSPLPSTSGSDNEQFF